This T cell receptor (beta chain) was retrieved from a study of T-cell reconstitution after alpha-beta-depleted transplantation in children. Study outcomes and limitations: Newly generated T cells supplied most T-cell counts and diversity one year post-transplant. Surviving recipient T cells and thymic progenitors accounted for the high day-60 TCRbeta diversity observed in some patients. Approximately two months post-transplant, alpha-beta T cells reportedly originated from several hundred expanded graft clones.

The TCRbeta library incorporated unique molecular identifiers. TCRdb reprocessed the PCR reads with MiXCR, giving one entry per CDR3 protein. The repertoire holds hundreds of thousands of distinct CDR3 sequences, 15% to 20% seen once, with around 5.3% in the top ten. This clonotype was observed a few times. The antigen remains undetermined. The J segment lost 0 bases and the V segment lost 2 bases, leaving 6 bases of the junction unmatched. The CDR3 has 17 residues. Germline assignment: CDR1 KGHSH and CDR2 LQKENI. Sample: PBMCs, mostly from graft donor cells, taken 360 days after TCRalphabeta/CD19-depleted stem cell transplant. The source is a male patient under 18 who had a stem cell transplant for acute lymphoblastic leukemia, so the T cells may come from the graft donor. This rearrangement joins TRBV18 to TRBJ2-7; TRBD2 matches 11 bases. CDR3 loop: CASSPTTSGSGSYEQYF. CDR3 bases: TGTGCCAGCTCACCAACAACTAGCGGGAGTGGCTCCTACGAGCAGTACTTC.